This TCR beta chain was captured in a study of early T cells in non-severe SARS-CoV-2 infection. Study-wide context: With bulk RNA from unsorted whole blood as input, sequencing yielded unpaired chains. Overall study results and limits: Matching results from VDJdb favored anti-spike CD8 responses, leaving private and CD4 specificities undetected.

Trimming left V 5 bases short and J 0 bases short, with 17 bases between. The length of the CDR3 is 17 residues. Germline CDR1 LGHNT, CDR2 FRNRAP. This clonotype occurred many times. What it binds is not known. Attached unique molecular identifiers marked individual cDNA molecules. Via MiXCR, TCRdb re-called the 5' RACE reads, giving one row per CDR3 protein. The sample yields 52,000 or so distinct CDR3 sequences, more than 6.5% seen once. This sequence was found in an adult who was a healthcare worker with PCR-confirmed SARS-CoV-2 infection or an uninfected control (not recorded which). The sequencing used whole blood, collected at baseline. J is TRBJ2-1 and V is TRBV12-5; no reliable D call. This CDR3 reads CASGDKKLGSSYNEQFF. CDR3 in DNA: TGTGCTAGTGGTGACAAAAAACTTGGAAGCTCCTACAATGAGCAGTTCTTC.